This TCR beta chain was profiled in a study of monozygotic twins with inflammatory bowel disease. In the case of this clonotype: The target antigen is unknown.

The germline V gene encodes CDR1 SGHRS and CDR2 YFSETQ. The CDR3 extends over 16 amino acids. Each sample's cDNA came from eight separate reactions. With the 5' RACE reads reprocessed, TCRdb shows one record per CDR3 protein and no DNA. The table for this sample gives 300,000 to 400,000 distinct CDR3 sequences. Study outcomes and limitations: Relative clonotype sharing with others was diminished in IBD patients versus healthy twins, particularly with disease activity.

Whole-blood RNA isolation (total RNA) proceeded without T cell sorting. The receptor was derived from a human donor with ulcerative colitis or Crohn's disease, or a healthy co-twin of an affected twin (not recorded which). The J gene is TRBJ2-7, the V gene TRBV5-1; TCRdb selects TRBD1, and the lack of DNA leaves this call unchecked. Sequencing used blood. CDR3 protein: CASTPKTGLSSYEQYF.